These T cell receptor beta chains were read from a single sample in a study of control samples from healthy donors and cancer patients. Clones were sequenced by immunoSEQ multiplex PCR, and TCRdb holds only the in-frame ones, with some missing. In the table there are 100,000 to 150,000 clones, roughly 90% of which are singletons. Input material: blood. The receptor source for this set is a man aged 18 to 29 in good health. CDR3s include the opening cysteine and the closing phenylalanine or tryptophan. The D gene is left open where the match is weak. Only part of the rows carry a size: once, few, many, or a class if the clone is expanded.

j_call: TRBJ2-7; d_call: TRBD1; v_call: TRBV29-1; clone_size: .; cdr3_length: 14; cdr3_nt: TGCAGCGTTGAAGGGGGACAGGGTTTTGCCGAGCAGTACTTC; cdr3_aa: CSVEGGQGFAEQYF
j_call: TRBJ1-1; d_call: .; v_call: TRBV10-3; clone_size: .; cdr3_length: 15; cdr3_nt: TGTGCCATCACCGAGGGGGGAGGAAGGAACACTGAAGCTTTCTTT; cdr3_aa: CAITEGGGRNTEAFF
j_call: TRBJ2-5; d_call: .; v_call: TRBV5-1; clone_size: .; cdr3_length: 13; cdr3_nt: TGCGCCAGCAGCGACAGGAAAAGGGCGACCCAGTACTTC; cdr3_aa: CASSDRKRATQYF
j_call: TRBJ2-1; d_call: TRBD1; v_call: TRBV2; clone_size: .; cdr3_length: 12; cdr3_nt: TGTGCCAGCAGTGGGGACAGGGGTGAGCAGTTCTTC; cdr3_aa: CASSGDRGEQFF
j_call: TRBJ2-5; d_call: TRBD1; v_call: TRBV2; clone_size: .; cdr3_length: 14; cdr3_nt: TGTGCCAGCAGTCCGGGACAGTACCAAGAGACCCAGTACTTC; cdr3_aa: CASSPGQYQETQYF
j_call: TRBJ1-6; d_call: .; v_call: TRBV2; clone_size: .; cdr3_length: 12; cdr3_nt: TGTGCCAGCAGGATCGAAAATTCACCCCTCCACTTT; cdr3_aa: CASRIENSPLHF
j_call: TRBJ1-6; d_call: .; v_call: TRBV10-3; clone_size: .; cdr3_length: 14; cdr3_nt: TGTGCCACCAAAGAGTCCAGAGATAATTCACCCCTCCACTTT; cdr3_aa: CATKESRDNSPLHF
j_call: TRBJ1-2; d_call: .; v_call: TRBV9; clone_size: many; cdr3_length: 14; cdr3_nt: TGTGCCAGCAGCGTAGCTGGGGAGGGCTATGGCTACACCTTC; cdr3_aa: CASSVAGEGYGYTF
j_call: TRBJ2-5; d_call: .; v_call: TRBV7-3; clone_size: .; cdr3_length: 13; cdr3_nt: TGTGCCAGCAGCCGGGCCCATTCGGAGACCCAGTACTTC; cdr3_aa: CASSRAHSETQYF
j_call: TRBJ2-3; d_call: .; v_call: TRBV9; clone_size: .; cdr3_length: 16; cdr3_nt: TGTGCCAGCAGCTCCCTCCGGGACACTAGCACAGATACGCAGTATTTT; cdr3_aa: CASSSLRDTSTDTQYF
j_call: TRBJ2-1; d_call: .; v_call: TRBV7-3; clone_size: once; cdr3_length: 15; cdr3_nt: TGTGCCAGCAGCTTAAACAGGGAAGTAGTCAATGAGCAGTTCTTC; cdr3_aa: CASSLNREVVNEQFF
j_call: TRBJ1-2; d_call: TRBD1; v_call: TRBV19; clone_size: few; cdr3_length: 15; cdr3_nt: TGTGCCAGTAGTACTCCTTGGGACAGGGTCTATGGCTACACCTTC; cdr3_aa: CASSTPWDRVYGYTF
j_call: TRBJ1-6; d_call: .; v_call: TRBV6-5; clone_size: .; cdr3_length: 15; cdr3_nt: TGTGCCACCTTACCGAAGAGCTCCTATAATTCACCCCTCCACTTT; cdr3_aa: CATLPKSSYNSPLHF
j_call: TRBJ1-5; d_call: TRBD1; v_call: TRBV2; clone_size: .; cdr3_length: 15; cdr3_nt: TGTGCCAGCAGTGAACAGGGGGTGAGCAATCAGCCCCAGCATTTT; cdr3_aa: CASSEQGVSNQPQHF
j_call: TRBJ1-3; d_call: .; v_call: TRBV2; clone_size: .; cdr3_length: 14; cdr3_nt: TGTGCCAGCGGAGACGACCTCTCTGGAAACACCATATATTTT; cdr3_aa: CASGDDLSGNTIYF
j_call: TRBJ1-2; d_call: TRBD1; v_call: TRBV9; clone_size: .; cdr3_length: 16; cdr3_nt: TGTGCCAGCAGCACACCCGGGACAGGGAAGAGGGATGGCTACACCTTC; cdr3_aa: CASSTPGTGKRDGYTF
j_call: TRBJ2-5; d_call: TRBD2; v_call: TRBV5-4; clone_size: .; cdr3_length: 16; cdr3_nt: TGTGCCAGCAGCTCTGGACTAGCGGCGGCAGGGGAGACCCAGTACTTC; cdr3_aa: CASSSGLAAAGETQYF
j_call: TRBJ1-5; d_call: .; v_call: TRBV2; clone_size: .; cdr3_length: 15; cdr3_nt: TGTGCCAGCAGTGATTCTCCTACTCGCAATCAGCCCCAGCATTTT; cdr3_aa: CASSDSPTRNQPQHF
j_call: TRBJ1-1; d_call: .; v_call: TRBV5-1; clone_size: .; cdr3_length: 13; cdr3_nt: TGCGCCAGCAGCTTCCAGGGAAACACTGAAGCTTTCTTT; cdr3_aa: CASSFQGNTEAFF
j_call: TRBJ1-5; d_call: .; v_call: TRBV5-1; clone_size: .; cdr3_length: 13; cdr3_nt: TGCGCCAGCAGCTTAACGGGGGATCAGCCCCAGCATTTT; cdr3_aa: CASSLTGDQPQHF
j_call: TRBJ2-1; d_call: TRBD2; v_call: TRBV14; clone_size: few; cdr3_length: 17; cdr3_nt: TGTGCCAGCAGCCAGCCGACTAGCGGGGTTCCTTACAATGAGCAGTTCTTC; cdr3_aa: CASSQPTSGVPYNEQFF
j_call: TRBJ2-5; d_call: .; v_call: TRBV11-2; clone_size: few; cdr3_length: 18; cdr3_nt: TGTGCCAGCAGCTTAGATAACCCCAGTCTGGGACACCTAGGGACCCAGTACTTC; cdr3_aa: CASSLDNPSLGHLGTQYF
j_call: TRBJ1-4; d_call: TRBD1; v_call: TRBV19; clone_size: .; cdr3_length: 15; cdr3_nt: TGTGCCAGTGGGCGGGGGACAGCAACTAATGAAAAACTGTTTTTT; cdr3_aa: CASGRGTATNEKLFF
j_call: TRBJ1-6; d_call: .; v_call: TRBV27; clone_size: .; cdr3_length: 18; cdr3_nt: TGTGCCAGCAGTTTATCCCGCCCATCCAGGACGGCTAATTCACCCCTCCACTTT; cdr3_aa: CASSLSRPSRTANSPLHF
j_call: TRBJ2-5; d_call: .; v_call: TRBV7-9; clone_size: .; cdr3_length: 14; cdr3_nt: TGTGCCAGCAGCTTGGACGGGGGTTGGGAGACCCAGTACTTC; cdr3_aa: CASSLDGGWETQYF
j_call: TRBJ2-1; d_call: TRBD2; v_call: TRBV9; clone_size: .; cdr3_length: 18; cdr3_nt: TGTGCCAGCAGCGTAGGCCCAGCGGGGGGAACTCTATACAATGAGCAGTTCTTC; cdr3_aa: CASSVGPAGGTLYNEQFF
j_call: TRBJ1-3; d_call: TRBD1; v_call: TRBV19; clone_size: few; cdr3_length: 16; cdr3_nt: TGTGCCAGTAGTGCTACAGGGGCCATCTCTGGAAACACCATATATTTT; cdr3_aa: CASSATGAISGNTIYF
j_call: TRBJ2-5; d_call: .; v_call: TRBV5-4; clone_size: once; cdr3_length: 13; cdr3_nt: TGTGCCAGCAGCTTGGACAGGGAAGAGACCCAGTACTTC; cdr3_aa: CASSLDREETQYF
j_call: TRBJ1-4; d_call: TRBD1; v_call: TRBV6-5; clone_size: .; cdr3_length: 14; cdr3_nt: TGTGCCAGCAGATGGGACAGGGGAAATGAAAAACTGTTTTTT; cdr3_aa: CASRWDRGNEKLFF
j_call: TRBJ2-1; d_call: TRBD1; v_call: TRBV10-2; clone_size: .; cdr3_length: 13; cdr3_nt: TGCGCCAGCAGCCAGGGACAGACCAATGAGCAGTTCTTC; cdr3_aa: CASSQGQTNEQFF
j_call: TRBJ1-2; d_call: .; v_call: TRBV5-1; clone_size: .; cdr3_length: 13; cdr3_nt: TGCGCCAGCAGCTTTGACAGGAACTATGGCTACACCTTC; cdr3_aa: CASSFDRNYGYTF
j_call: TRBJ2-7; d_call: .; v_call: TRBV5-1; clone_size: .; cdr3_length: 13; cdr3_nt: TGCGCCAGCAGCTTGCAGCTTTCCTACGAGCAGTACTTC; cdr3_aa: CASSLQLSYEQYF
j_call: TRBJ2-7; d_call: .; v_call: TRBV7-8; clone_size: .; cdr3_length: 13; cdr3_nt: TGTGCCAGCAGCTTAGACGGGACCTACGAGCAGTACTTC; cdr3_aa: CASSLDGTYEQYF
j_call: TRBJ2-3; d_call: .; v_call: TRBV5-1; clone_size: .; cdr3_length: 12; cdr3_nt: TGCGCCAGCAGGGTGAGCACAGATACGCAGTATTTT; cdr3_aa: CASRVSTDTQYF
j_call: TRBJ2-7; d_call: TRBD2; v_call: TRBV7-2; clone_size: .; cdr3_length: 16; cdr3_nt: TGTGCCAGCAGCTTAGACCCTTCGCGGGGGGCCTACGAGCAGTACTTC; cdr3_aa: CASSLDPSRGAYEQYF
j_call: TRBJ2-3; d_call: .; v_call: TRBV7-9; clone_size: .; cdr3_length: 14; cdr3_nt: TGTGCCAGCAGCTCCCGACAGCCCAAAGATACGCAGTATTTT; cdr3_aa: CASSSRQPKDTQYF
j_call: TRBJ1-1; d_call: .; v_call: TRBV27; clone_size: .; cdr3_length: 13; cdr3_nt: TGTGCCAGCGGAAGGGCCTACCCCGAGAAAGCTTTCTTT; cdr3_aa: CASGRAYPEKAFF
j_call: TRBJ2-1; d_call: TRBD1; v_call: TRBV6-4; clone_size: .; cdr3_length: 15; cdr3_nt: TGTGCCAGCCGGTACGGGACAGGGCTCTACAATGAGCAGTTCTTC; cdr3_aa: CASRYGTGLYNEQFF
j_call: TRBJ2-3; d_call: TRBD1; v_call: TRBV7-9; clone_size: .; cdr3_length: 16; cdr3_nt: TGTGCCAGCAGTACCCAGGGGGCCCATAGCACAGATACGCAGTATTTT; cdr3_aa: CASSTQGAHSTDTQYF
j_call: TRBJ1-1; d_call: .; v_call: TRBV3-1/TRBV3-2; clone_size: .; cdr3_length: 14; cdr3_nt: TGTGCCAGCAGCCAAGGACACAAGAACACTGAAGCTTTCTTT; cdr3_aa: CASSQGHKNTEAFF
j_call: TRBJ2-7; d_call: TRBD1; v_call: TRBV7-3; clone_size: once; cdr3_length: 15; cdr3_nt: TGTGCCAGCAGCTTCACCGGGACAGGGGATTACGAGCAGTACTTC; cdr3_aa: CASSFTGTGDYEQYF